This T cell receptor (beta chain) was identified in a study of Graves' ophthalmopathy and Graves' hyperthyroidism. The CDR3 has 16 residues. V shed 0 bases and J shed 2 bases, with 17 bases lying between them. Germline V CDR1 and CDR2: DFQATT, SNEGSKA (reference sequence). RNA transcripts were the template, and TCR beta CDR3 regions were amplified from them. An initial RT-PCR round employing HTBI primers preceded a second-round multiplex PCR. TCRdb itself ran the multiplex PCR reads through MiXCR, one entry per CDR3 protein. The sample has about 500,000 distinct CDR3 sequences, less than 40% seen once. This clonotype was found many times.

This sequence originates from an adult man with Graves' hyperthyroidism. Material: peripheral blood or thyroid tissue (not recorded which). The gene calls are TRBV20-1 and TRBJ2-7, with no clear D. The CDR3, as DNA: TGCAGTGCTAGAGACCCTGACGCTTTCCCTACCTACGAGCAGTACTTC. Translation gives CSARDPDAFPTYEQYF.